The clone carrying this TCR beta chain has only a few counts. The antigen remains undetermined. The data originate from a study of identical twins. General study results and limits: Instead of following the same donors, the conclusions were based on cross-sectional statistical analysis.

CDR1 DFQATT and CDR2 SNEGSKA come from the germline V gene (reference sequence). This CDR3 spans 15 amino acids. Trimming took off 0 bases at V and 2 bases at J, with 13 bases between the two ends. From the 5' RACE reads, TCRdb called clonotypes with MiXCR, one entry per CDR3 protein. This sample has some 500,000 distinct CDR3 sequences, with about 13% found just once. The same sample was also used in a study of yellow fever vaccine responses in identical twins.

The clonotype was recovered from a woman aged 18-29 years in good health. Sequenced input: CD4+ T cells sorted from blood. This chain uses TRBV20-1 with TRBJ1-1, with a weak D call TRBD1 (5 bases). The CDR3 DNA is TGCAGTGCTAGAGATTGGTGGGACGGTAACACTGAAGCTTTCTTT. It codes for CSARDWWDGNTEAFF.